This T cell receptor beta chain is drawn from a study of regulatory T cells in long-lasting Graves disease. Arm-PCR of CDR3 regions and iRepertoire HTBI primers were the basis on which TCR beta libraries were built. TCRdb processed the multiplex PCR reads anew with MiXCR; each CDR3 protein has one entry. The sample holds some 440,000 distinct CDR3 sequences, less than 25% seen once. In this sample, this clonotype turned up a few times. Trimming pared 7 bases from V and 4 bases from J, leaving 16 bases between. Germline V gene sequence: CDR1 MNHNS, CDR2 SASEGT. The CDR3 sequence is 14 residues long. Noted time point: persistent/refractory GD, antithyroid drugs over 5 years with positive TRAb. The TCR library was made from RNA extracted from PBMCs.

J is TRBJ2-5 and V is TRBV6-1, with D uncertain. This TCR derives from a female donor with Graves disease. Here the sequenced sample was peripheral blood mononuclear cells (PBMCs), taken when the disease was refractory, from a patient treated with antithyroid drugs. The CDR3 is CASTRRVGRETQYF. The CDR3 nucleotides read TGTGCCAGCACTCGACGGGTTGGCAGAGAGACCCAGTACTTC.